This TCR beta chain was recorded in a study of blood T cell repertoires in COVID-19. About the study: Both acute and convalescent COVID-19 samples were obtained from the United States, Italy and Spain. In each case, the material was cDNA or gDNA derived from T cells, B-cell-depleted T cells, or PBMCs.

Authors' analysis steps: Reference gene primer amplification gave estimated nucleated cell counts. The assay was immunoSEQ multiplex PCR, and TCRdb's table has in-frame clones only and misses some. The DNA was the basis for D and trimming; V, J and clone size are from that table. The table has 210,000 or so clones, roughly 79% seen once; the top ten hold more than 8.5%. The length of the CDR3 is 14 residues. The germline V gene has CDR1 SGHRS and CDR2 YFSETQ. V was pared by 0 bases and J by 5 bases, with 3 bases of the junction left unmatched. The age range of participants was 18 to 89 years, with residence in fewer than 25 US areas.

The chain joins TRBV5-1 to TRBJ2-5, with 8 bases lining up with TRBD1. The specimen was PBMCs or T cells enriched from blood (not recorded which). This clonotype was obtained from a woman aged 45-60 years with acute COVID-19. Here the CDR3 reads CASSLDRGEETQYF. The CDR3 DNA reads TGCGCCAGCAGCTTGGACAGGGGGGAGGAGACCCAGTACTTC.